This TCR beta chain was identified during a study of T cell responses to AZD1222 COVID-19 vaccine. The germline V gene encodes CDR1 SGHNT and CDR2 YYREEE (reference sequence). V dropped 2 bases and J dropped 1 base, with 12 bases sitting between them. This CDR3 region has 15 residues. Study-wide findings and caveats: There were repertoire samples only from the period after the peak T cell response. The study reported that nearly half of spike-specific TCRs target unmutated variant regions. White British people made up most donors, females outnumbered males, and clonal diversity was possibly underestimated.

This clone was recorded only once. Its antigen is currently unknown. Sequenced by immunoSEQ multiplex PCR; TCRdb stores in-frame clones only, minus some. The sample lists 150,000 to 180,000 clones, 75% to 90% occurring once. The material sequenced was peripheral blood, taken 28 days after the second AZD1222 dose. The chain is built from TRBV5-4 and TRBJ1-1; D may be TRBD1 (5 bases). The receptor comes from an adult who received the AZD1222 COVID-19 vaccine. The chain's CDR3 is CASSLQAGPNTEAFF. CDR3 DNA sequence: TGTGCCAGCAGCTTACAGGCCGGGCCGAACACTGAAGCTTTCTTT.